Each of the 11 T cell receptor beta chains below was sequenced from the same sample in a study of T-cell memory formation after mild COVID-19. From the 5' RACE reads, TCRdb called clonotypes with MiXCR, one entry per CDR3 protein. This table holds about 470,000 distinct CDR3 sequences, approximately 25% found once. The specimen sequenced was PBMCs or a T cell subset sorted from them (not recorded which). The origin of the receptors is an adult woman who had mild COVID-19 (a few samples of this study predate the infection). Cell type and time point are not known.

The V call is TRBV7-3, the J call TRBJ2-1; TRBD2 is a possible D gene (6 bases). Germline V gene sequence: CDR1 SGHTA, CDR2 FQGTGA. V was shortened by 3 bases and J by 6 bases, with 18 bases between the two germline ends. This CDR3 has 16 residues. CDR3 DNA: TGTGCCAGCAGCTTGTCACCGGGAGTTCGTAGCAATGAGCAGTTCTTC. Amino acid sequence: CASSLSPGVRSNEQFF.

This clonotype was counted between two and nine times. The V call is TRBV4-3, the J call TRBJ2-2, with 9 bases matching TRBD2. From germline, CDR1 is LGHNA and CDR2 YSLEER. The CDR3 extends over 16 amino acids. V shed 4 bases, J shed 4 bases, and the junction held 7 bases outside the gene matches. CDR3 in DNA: TGCGCCAGCAGCCTGGTAGCGGGAGAGCTCACCGGGGAGCTGTTTTTT. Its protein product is CASSLVAGELTGELFF.

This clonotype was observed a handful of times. CDR3 bases: TGTGCCAGCAGCCAAGGACAGAGACGGACTGAAGCTTTCTTT. The encoded protein is CASSQGQRRTEAFF. The chain recombines TRBV12-3 or TRBV12-4 with TRBJ1-1; D is possibly TRBD1 (6 bases). V was clipped by 6 bases and J by 5 bases, with 16 bases between them. The CDR3 has 14 residues.

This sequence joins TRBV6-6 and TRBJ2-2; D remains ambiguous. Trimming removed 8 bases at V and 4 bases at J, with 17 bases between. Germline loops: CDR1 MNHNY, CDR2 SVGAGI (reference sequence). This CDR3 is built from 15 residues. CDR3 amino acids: CASSQELGITGELFF. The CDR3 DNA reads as TGTGCCAGCTCCCAGGAGCTGGGGATCACCGGGGAGCTGTTTTTT.

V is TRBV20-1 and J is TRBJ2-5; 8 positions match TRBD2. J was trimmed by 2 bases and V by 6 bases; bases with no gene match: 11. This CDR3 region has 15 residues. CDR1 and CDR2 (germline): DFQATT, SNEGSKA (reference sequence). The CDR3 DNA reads TGCAGTGCAAACCTAGCGGGTGGGTCTCAAGAGACCCAGTACTTC. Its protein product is CSANLAGGSQETQYF.

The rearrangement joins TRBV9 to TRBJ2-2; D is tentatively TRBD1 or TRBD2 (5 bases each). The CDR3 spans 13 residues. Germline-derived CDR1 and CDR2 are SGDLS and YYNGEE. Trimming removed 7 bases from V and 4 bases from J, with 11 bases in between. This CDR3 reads CASRSGTTGELFF. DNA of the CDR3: TGTGCCAGCCGCTCAGGGACCACCGGGGAGCTGTTTTTT.

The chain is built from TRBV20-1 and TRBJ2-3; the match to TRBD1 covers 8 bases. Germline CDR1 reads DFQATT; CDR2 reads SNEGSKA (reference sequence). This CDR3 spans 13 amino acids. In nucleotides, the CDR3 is TGCAGCGCCGAGACAGGGGACACAGATACGCAGTATTTT. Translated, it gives CSAETGDTDTQYF.

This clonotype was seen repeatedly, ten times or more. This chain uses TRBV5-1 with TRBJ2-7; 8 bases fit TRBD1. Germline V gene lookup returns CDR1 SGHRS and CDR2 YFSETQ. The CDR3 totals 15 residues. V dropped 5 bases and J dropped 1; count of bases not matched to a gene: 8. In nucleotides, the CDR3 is TGCGCCAGCAGGTCTCCGGGACAGGCTTCCTACGAGCAGTACTTC. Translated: CASRSPGQASYEQYF. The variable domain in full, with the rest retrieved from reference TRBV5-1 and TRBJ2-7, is KAGVTQTPRYLIKTRGQQVTLSCSPISGHRSVSWYQQTPGQGLQFLFEYFSETQRNKGNFPGRFSGRQFSNSRSEMNVSTLELGDSALYLCASRSPGQASYEQYFGPGTRLTVT.

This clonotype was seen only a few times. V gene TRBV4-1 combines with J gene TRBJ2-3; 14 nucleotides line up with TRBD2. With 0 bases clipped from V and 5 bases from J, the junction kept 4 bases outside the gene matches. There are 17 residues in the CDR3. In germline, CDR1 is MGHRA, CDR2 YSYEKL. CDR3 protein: CASSQDGTSGGGDTQYF. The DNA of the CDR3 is TGCGCCAGCAGCCAAGATGGGACTAGCGGGGGCGGAGATACGCAGTATTTT.

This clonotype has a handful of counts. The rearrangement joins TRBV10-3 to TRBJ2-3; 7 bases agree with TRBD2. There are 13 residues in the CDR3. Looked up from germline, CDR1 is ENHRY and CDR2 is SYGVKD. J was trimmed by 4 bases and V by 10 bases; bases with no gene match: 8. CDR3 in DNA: TGTGCCAACCGGGACCTAGCGGCAGATACGCAGTATTTT. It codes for CANRDLAADTQYF.

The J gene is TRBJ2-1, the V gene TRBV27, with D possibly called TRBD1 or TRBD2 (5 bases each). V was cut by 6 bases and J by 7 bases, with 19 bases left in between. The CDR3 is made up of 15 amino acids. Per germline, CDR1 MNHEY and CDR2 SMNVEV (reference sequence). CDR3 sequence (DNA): TGTGCCAGCAGCCCCGGGACGGCACCGGGGAATGAGCAGTTCTTC. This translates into CASSPGTAPGNEQFF.